These T cell receptor beta chains were read from a single sample in a study of blood T cell repertoires in COVID-19. Profiling relied on immunoSEQ multiplex PCR, and the TCRdb table lists in-frame clones only, not all of them. The sample yields 100,000 or so clones, about three quarters seen once. Sequenced sample: peripheral blood. The receptors derive from a woman between 65 and 79 years old with acute or convalescent COVID-19. CDR3s include the opening cysteine and the closing phenylalanine or tryptophan. A D gene is named only where the DNA matches it firmly. The size field is filled for only some rows; it gives once, few, many or a size class.

>TRBJ1-1|NA|TRBV6-5|few
CASSYLSDRNTEAFF
TGTGCCAGCAGTTACCTTTCCGACAGAAACACTGAAGCTTTCTTT
>TRBJ2-7|NA|TRBV6-1|NA
CASSGSSYEQYF
TGTGCCAGCTCAGGAAGCTCCTACGAGCAGTACTTC
>TRBJ2-5|TRBD2|TRBV27|NA
CASSGLRGGAAETQYF
TGTGCCAGCAGCGGTCTTCGCGGGGGGGCCGCGGAGACCCAGTACTTC
>TRBJ2-2|NA|TRBV11-3|NA
CASSSRLIGGTGELFF
TGTGCCAGCAGCTCCCGTTTAATAGGCGGCACCGGGGAGCTGTTTTTT
>TRBJ2-3|TRBD2|TRBV4-3|NA
CASSQERAALGRGSSTDTQYF
TGCGCCAGCAGCCAAGAACGGGCGGCCCTGGGGCGGGGGAGTAGCACAGATACGCAGTATTTT
>TRBJ2-2|TRBD1|TRBV29-1|NA
CSVDRGNTGELFF
TGCAGCGTCGACAGGGGGAACACCGGGGAGCTGTTTTTT
>TRBJ2-5|TRBD2|TRBV4-2|many
CASSQNPLAGGPETQYF
TGTGCCAGCAGCCAAAATCCACTAGCGGGGGGGCCGGAGACCCAGTACTTC
>TRBJ1-6|TRBD1|TRBV14|NA
CASSPTGGARNSPLHF
TGTGCCAGCAGCCCGACAGGGGGCGCGAGGAATTCACCCCTCCACTTT
>TRBJ2-2|TRBD2|TRBV5-8|NA
CASSPRRGVTGELFF
TGTGCCAGCAGCCCCCGTCGGGGGGTGACCGGGGAGCTGTTTTTT
>TRBJ2-5|NA|TRBV21-1|NA
CATTFGQGKQTQYF
TGTGCCACCACTTTTGGTCAGGGAAAACAGACCCAGTACTTC
>TRBJ2-1|NA|TRBV4-3|NA
CASSQGGTESRTYNEQFF
TGCGCCAGCAGCCAAGGCGGGACAGAAAGTAGAACCTACAATGAGCAGTTCTTC
>TRBJ1-5|NA|TRBV3-1/TRBV3-2|NA
CASSQQFRNQPQHF
TGTGCCAGCAGCCAACAATTCCGCAATCAGCCCCAGCATTTT
>TRBJ1-1|NA|TRBV11-3|few
CASSGGGSYTEAFF
TGTGCCAGCAGTGGGGGCGGTTCGTACACTGAAGCTTTCTTT
>TRBJ2-7|NA|TRBV4-1|once
CASSQDRTSSYEQYF
TGCGCCAGCAGCCAAGATCGTACCAGTTCCTACGAGCAGTACTTC
>TRBJ2-3|TRBD2|TRBV28|few
CASSLLLAGGPRGTDTQYF
TGTGCCAGCAGTTTACTTCTAGCGGGGGGGCCTCGGGGCACAGATACGCAGTATTTT
>TRBJ1-1|NA|TRBV6-5|NA
CASWYRAANTEAFF
TGTGCCAGCTGGTACAGGGCGGCGAACACTGAAGCTTTCTTT
>TRBJ1-4|NA|TRBV5-1|NA
CASSPLTFGGEKLFF
TGCGCCAGCAGCCCCCTGACCTTTGGAGGTGAAAAACTGTTTTTT
>TRBJ1-1|NA|TRBV6-6|NA
CASSYLMQGEAFF
TGTGCCAGCAGTTACCTTATGCAGGGTGAAGCTTTCTTT